The 31 T cell receptor beta chains given below trace back to one sample, sequenced in a study of blood T cell repertoires in COVID-19. TCRdb keeps only in-frame clones here, not all; method: immunoSEQ multiplex PCR. The top ten clones hold approximately 5.2% of a sample with 310,000 or so clones, nearly 90% of them seen once. The material sequenced was PBMCs or T cells enriched from blood (not recorded which). The receptors were gathered from a woman in her thirties who had recovered from COVID-19.

In DNA, the CDR3 is TGTGCCTGGAAACCTGCAGGGGAGACCCAGTACTTC. It specifies CAWKPAGETQYF. The J gene is TRBJ2-5, the V gene TRBV30, with a possible D match to TRBD1 (5 bases). CDR3 length equals 12 residues. Germline values: CDR1 GTSNPN, CDR2 SVGIG (reference sequence). V lost 4 bases to trimming and J lost 5 bases, with 11 bases between them.

This clone appeared a few times. The chain employs TRBV6-5 and TRBJ2-7; maybe TRBD1 (7 bases). Trimming took 10 bases from V and 2 from J, leaving 18 bases between them. This CDR3 is built from 14 residues. From germline, CDR1 is MNHEY and CDR2 SVGAGI. The CDR3 loop reads CATKQGGLTYEQYF. DNA of the CDR3: TGTGCCACTAAGCAGGGGGGCCTTACCTACGAGCAGTACTTC.

The genes are TRBV9 and TRBJ1-2, with D maybe TRBD1 (6 bases). The CDR3 has 14 residues. CDR1 and CDR2 (germline): SGDLS, YYNGEE. V was trimmed by 1 base and J by 4 bases, leaving 11 bases between them. As DNA, the CDR3 is TGTGCCAGCAGCGTATCGGGGGGCGGCTATGGCTACACCTTC. It specifies CASSVSGGGYGYTF. The variable domain in full, completed from reference TRBV9 and TRBJ1-2, reads DSGVTQTPKHLITATGQRVTLRCSPRSGDLSVYWYQQSLDQGLQFLIQYYNGEERAKGNILERFSAQQFPDLHSELNLSSLELGDSALYFCASSVSGGGYGYTFGSGTRLTVV.

The CDR3 spells CASSAQDAVESPLHF. The CDR3 DNA reads TGTGCCAGCAGCGCCCAAGACGCGGTCGAGTCACCCCTCCACTTT. The chain employs TRBV9 and TRBJ1-6; no reliable D call. The CDR3 extends over 15 amino acids. The germline V and J ends were trimmed by 3 bases and 10 bases, with 17 bases remaining between them. The germline CDR1 and CDR2 sequences are SGDLS and YYNGEE.

Concerning this clone: Different DNA sequences within this sample yield the same CDR3. This sequence joins TRBV7-9 and TRBJ2-7; TRBD2 matches 11 bases. V gave up 0 bases and J gave up 3 bases; unmatched junction bases: 1. There are 15 residues in the CDR3. Germline V gives CDR1 SEHNR, CDR2 FQNEAQ (reference sequence). The DNA of the CDR3 is TGTGCCAGCAGCTTAGCTACTAGCGGGGGCTACGAGCAGTACTTC. It is translated as CASSLATSGGYEQYF.

V gene TRBV9 combines with J gene TRBJ1-5; possibly TRBD1 for D (6 bases). CDR1 and CDR2 (germline): SGDLS, YYNGEE. This CDR3 comprises 14 residues. Trimming took 3 bases from V and 1 from J, leaving 8 bases between them. CDR3: CASSGTESNQPQHF. The CDR3, as DNA: TGTGCCAGCAGCGGGACAGAGAGCAATCAGCCCCAGCATTTT.

The V and J genes are TRBV6-5 and TRBJ1-3; possible D gene TRBD1, 5 bases. CDR3 length equals 16 residues. V shed 2 bases and J shed 4 bases, with 15 bases lying between them. Germline loops: CDR1 MNHEY, CDR2 SVGAGI. The CDR3 region has the DNA TGTGCCAGCAGTTACGCCCGGCAGGGTATCGGAAACACCATATATTTT. Translating it yields CASSYARQGIGNTIYF.

This clone was detected once. This chain joins TRBV9 and TRBJ2-7; 7 positions match TRBD1. The germline V gene has CDR1 SGDLS and CDR2 YYNGEE. Trimming removed 0 bases from V and 9 bases from J; junction bases left unmatched: 6. The CDR3 has 13 amino acids. CDR3 coding DNA: TGTGCCAGCAGCGTAGAGTCCGGGGACAGGCAGTACTTC. It encodes CASSVESGDRQYF.

In its sample, this clone is large. V and J are TRBV11-1 and TRBJ1-1, with D possibly being TRBD1 (6 bases). This CDR3 has 14 residues. The germline V gene encodes CDR1 SGHAT and CDR2 FQDESV (reference sequence). Trimming took off 3 bases at V and 5 bases at J, with 13 bases between the two ends. CDR3 sequence (DNA): TGTGCCAGCAGCTTGTCTCAGGGGTTTACTGAAGCTTTCTTT. Encoded protein: CASSLSQGFTEAFF.

This rearrangement joins TRBV11-1 to TRBJ2-7; perhaps TRBD2 as D (5 bases). The CDR3 sequence is 15 residues long. V was pared by 2 bases and J by 5 bases, with 16 bases between. Germline assignment: CDR1 SGHAT and CDR2 FQDESV (reference sequence). CDR3 nucleotide sequence: TGTGCCAGCAGCTTAAGGTTGGCCGCCGGGGACGAGCAGTACTTC. Translation: CASSLRLAAGDEQYF.

A single count supports this clone. The chain uses TRBV5-1 and TRBJ2-3; TRBD2 matches 10 bases. The CDR3 loop spans 20 amino acids. Germline CDR1 SGHRS, CDR2 YFSETQ. V was pared by 4 bases and J by 2 bases, with 19 bases of the junction left unmatched. The CDR3 loop is CASSRSPRTSGPINTDTQYF. For the CDR3, the DNA is TGCGCCAGCAGCCGCTCCCCTAGGACTAGCGGCCCTATAAACACAGATACGCAGTATTTT.

The chain joins TRBV13 to TRBJ1-6; D remains unclear. CDR1 and CDR2 from the germline V gene are PRHDT and FYEKMQ (reference sequence). The CDR3 is made up of 14 amino acids. The V and J ends lost 1 base and 8 bases respectively, with 9 bases between them. CDR3 nucleotides: TGTGCCAGCAGCTTAGCGGGGTTAGATTCACCCCTCCACTTT. Translation: CASSLAGLDSPLHF.

The chain couples TRBV7-3 to TRBJ2-2; perhaps TRBD2 as D (6 bases). Germline CDR1 SGHTA, CDR2 FQGTGA. The CDR3 totals 15 residues. The V end was cut by 4 bases, the J end by 2 bases, with 11 bases between. The CDR3 sequence is CASSSGLQNTGELFF. CDR3 bases: TGTGCCAGCAGCTCCGGACTACAAAACACCGGGGAGCTGTTTTTT. The full variable domain, its missing parts supplied by reference TRBV7-3 and TRBJ2-2, is GAGVSQTPSNKVTEKGKYVELRCDPISGHTALYWYRQSLGQGPEFLIYFQGTGAADDSGLPNDRFFAVRPEGSVSTLKIQRTERGDSAVYLCASSSGLQNTGELFFGEGSRLTVL.

The chain employs TRBV4-2 and TRBJ1-1, with a weak D call TRBD1 (6 bases). Per germline, CDR1 LGHNA and CDR2 YNFKEQ. The CDR3 has 16 residues. Trimming pared 0 bases from V and 2 bases from J, leaving 13 bases between. The CDR3 reads CASSQEGGRGNTEAFF. The CDR3, as DNA: TGTGCCAGCAGCCAAGAAGGAGGCAGGGGAAACACTGAAGCTTTCTTT.

CDR3 region: CASSAKRGVYNEQFF. CDR3 bases: TGTGCCAGCAGTGCCAAGCGGGGGGTTTACAATGAGCAGTTCTTC. This chain connects TRBV27 to TRBJ2-1; 9 positions match TRBD2. The CDR3 totals 15 residues. Germline V gene sequence: CDR1 MNHEY, CDR2 SMNVEV (reference sequence). Trimming took 5 bases from V and 4 from J; bases not matched to a gene: 6.

CDR3 amino acids: CASSLSEQGPKAFF. CDR3 coding DNA: TGTGCCAGCAGCTTATCCGAACAGGGTCCCAAAGCTTTCTTT. V gene TRBV5-4 combines with J gene TRBJ1-1; perhaps TRBD1 as D (6 bases). From germline, CDR1 is SGHNT and CDR2 YYREEE (reference sequence). This CDR3 contains 14 residues. V was shortened by 2 bases and J by 9 bases, with 17 bases between the two germline ends.

The rearrangement links TRBV6-5 to TRBJ1-1, with D possibly being TRBD1 (6 bases). The germline CDR1 and CDR2 sequences are MNHEY and SVGAGI. The CDR3 loop spans 15 amino acids. The V gene lost 7 bases and the J gene lost 6 bases, with 21 bases spanning the gap. The CDR3 loop is CASTNRARGSSEAFF. CDR3 bases: TGTGCCAGCACCAACAGGGCGCGGGGGAGCTCTGAAGCTTTCTTT.

V is TRBV2 and J is TRBJ2-7, with TRBD2 matching over 12 bases. J gave up 7 bases and V 6 bases, and 13 bases lay outside the gene matches. This CDR3 is built from 16 residues. Germline CDR1 SNHLY, CDR2 FYNNEI. This CDR3 reads CASRRASSGGAEEQYF. DNA for the CDR3: TGTGCCAGCAGGCGGGCTTCTAGCGGGGGGGCGGAGGAGCAGTACTTC.

This chain connects TRBV5-4 to TRBJ2-5; tentative D call: TRBD2 (7 bases). The germline gives CDR1 SGHNT, CDR2 YYREEE (reference sequence). This CDR3 is 14 amino acids long. The germline V and J ends were trimmed by 2 bases and 5 bases, with 13 bases remaining between them. The CDR3 DNA sequence: TGTGCCAGCAGCTTCGGGGGGCGCGGGGAGACCCAGTACTTC. Translation gives CASSFGGRGETQYF.

V usage is TRBV30 and J usage is TRBJ1-3; D may be TRBD1 (5 bases). V lost 3 bases and J 0 bases, leaving 18 bases between the germline ends. The CDR3 length is 17 residues. Germline loops: CDR1 GTSNPN, CDR2 SVGIG (reference sequence). CDR3: CAWSRGGTASSGNTIYF. Here the CDR3 DNA reads TGTGCCTGGAGCCGGGGGGGTACAGCAAGCTCTGGAAACACCATATATTTT.

V gene TRBV5-5 combines with J gene TRBJ1-5; 9 positions match TRBD1. The CDR3 consists of 15 residues. Germline V gene sequence: CDR1 SGHKS, CDR2 YYEKEE (reference sequence). The CDR3: CATSVSDRGNQPQHF. DNA of the CDR3: TGTGCTACCTCGGTCTCGGACAGGGGAAATCAGCCCCAGCATTTT. Drawing the rest from reference TRBV5-5 and TRBJ1-5, the complete variable domain is DAGVTQSPTHLIKTRGQQVTLRCSPISGHKSVSWYQQVLGQGPQFIFQYYEKEERGRGNFPDRFSARQFPNYSSELNVNALLLGDSALYLCATSVSDRGNQPQHFGDGTRLSIL.

CDR3 nucleotides: TGTGCCACCAGCAGAGAGACAGGGTCTGGAAACACCATATATTTT. It translates to CATSRETGSGNTIYF. This chain links TRBV15 with TRBJ1-3, with TRBD1 matching 7 bases. Germline V gives CDR1 LNHNV, CDR2 YYDKDF (reference sequence). The CDR3 length is 15 residues. V lost 0 bases and J lost 1; bases outside the gene matches: 0.

The chain links TRBV9 to TRBJ1-2; the D gene is possibly TRBD1 (5 bases). The ends were cut back, 4 bases at V and 8 bases at J, with 24 bases in the middle. Germline CDR1 and CDR2: SGDLS and YYNGEE. This CDR3 spans 16 amino acids. The chain's CDR3 is CASSNQPWTLSSGYTF. The DNA of the CDR3 is TGTGCCAGCAGCAATCAACCCTGGACACTTTCGAGCGGCTACACCTTC.

The chain joins TRBV2 to TRBJ2-7; D may be TRBD2 (6 bases). The CDR3 totals 15 residues. The germline V gene has CDR1 SNHLY and CDR2 FYNNEI. The ends were cut back, 7 bases at V and 5 bases at J, with 21 bases in the middle. In DNA form, the CDR3 reads TGTGCCAGCACTGGGGACTCCCCAGGTAGGGACGAGCAGTACTTC. This sequence encodes CASTGDSPGRDEQYF.

This chain joins TRBV6-6 and TRBJ1-4; TRBD1 matches 9 bases. Germline trimming cut 6 bases from V and 10 bases from J; bases unmatched to any gene: 12. From germline, CDR1 is MNHNY and CDR2 SVGAGI (reference sequence). The CDR3 contains 15 residues. CDR3 nucleotides: TGTGCCAGCAGCCCAGGAACAGGGGGCGTGGGAAAACTGTTTTTT. Its protein product is CASSPGTGGVGKLFF.

The chain employs TRBV7-3 and TRBJ1-1; a possible D gene is TRBD1 (6 bases). The CDR3 is made up of 13 amino acids. Germline CDR1 is SGHTA and CDR2 is FQGTGA. V was clipped by 4 bases and J by 4 bases, with 10 bases between them. The CDR3 loop reads CASSSTGSTEAFF. CDR3 DNA sequence: TGTGCCAGCAGCTCAACAGGGAGCACTGAAGCTTTCTTT.

This clone was detected only once. The CDR3 loop is CASSAGTGGGKGYTF. In DNA, the CDR3 is TGTGCCAGTAGTGCCGGGACAGGGGGAGGAAAAGGCTACACCTTC. The chain links TRBV19 to TRBJ1-2; 11 bases are shared with TRBD1. With 5 bases clipped from V and 8 bases from J, the junction kept 10 bases outside the gene matches. Germline assignment: CDR1 LNHDA and CDR2 SQIVND (reference sequence). The CDR3 totals 15 residues.

The chain combines TRBV29-1 with TRBJ1-2; D gene unclear. There are 10 residues in the CDR3. CDR1 is SQVTM, CDR2 ANQGSEA, per germline. Trimming took off 2 bases at V and 8 bases at J, with 6 bases between the two ends. The CDR3: CSVETGGYTF. As DNA, the CDR3 is TGCAGCGTTGAAACGGGAGGCTACACCTTC.

The chain links TRBV11-2 to TRBJ1-1; possible D gene TRBD1, 5 bases. This CDR3 is 13 amino acids long. Per the germline V gene, CDR1 is SGHAT and CDR2 is FQNNGV. V was pared by 5 bases and J by 2 bases, with 9 bases between. CDR3 nucleotide sequence: TGTGCCAGCAGCAACGGGGGAAACACTGAAGCTTTCTTT. Translated, it gives CASSNGGNTEAFF.

This chain uses TRBV11-2 with TRBJ2-7; the D gene is possibly TRBD2 (5 bases). The CDR3 extends over 14 amino acids. V was shortened by 6 bases and J by 2 bases, with 14 bases between the two germline ends. CDR1 and CDR2 (germline): SGHAT, FQNNGV. The CDR3, as DNA: TGTGCCAGCAGTCCAAGGTGGAGGCCCTACGAGCAGTACTTC. Its protein is CASSPRWRPYEQYF.

The V gene is TRBV5-1, the J gene TRBJ1-1; D unclear. CDR3 length: 12 residues. CDR1 and CDR2 (germline): SGHRS, YFSETQ. Deletions cut 6 bases from V and 0 bases from J, with 6 bases between. CDR3 sequence: CASKAVNTEAFF. DNA of the CDR3: TGCGCCAGCAAAGCGGTGAACACTGAAGCTTTCTTT.